Below, one T cell receptor (beta chain) is given with its context. Its antigen is still unknown. This sample was taken from a study of CD8+ T cells in alopecia areata. V gave up 7 bases and J gave up 8 bases, with 14 bases separating them. The CDR3 loop spans 12 amino acids. Germline V gene sequence: CDR1 SQVTM, CDR2 ANQGSEA. Extraction of RNA preceded its reverse transcription into cDNA, which served as the sequencing template. Assay used: immunoSEQ multiplex PCR; TCRdb lists only in-frame clones, some missing. This table holds about 200,000 clones, just over 55% found once. Study observations and caveats: Scalp sequencing also captures normal skin's resident alphabeta T cells. Mice showed TCR sharing more clearly than patients did, possibly owing to HLA.

The chain combines TRBV29-1 with TRBJ1-4; no clear D gene. What was sequenced was CD8+ T cells sorted from blood. The receptor was isolated from a human donor in good health. CDR3 sequence (DNA): TGCAGCGCGGGCTCCCCGGGGGAAAAACTGTTTTTT. Amino acids: CSAGSPGEKLFF.